A single sample is the source of the 17 T cell receptor beta chains below, sequenced in a study of blood T cell repertoires in COVID-19. TCRdb's table, derived via immunoSEQ multiplex PCR, lists solely in-frame clones and lacks some. The data contain approximately 120,000 clones, 86% of them seen just once; the ten biggest clones take up approximately 5%. The specimen was peripheral blood. These receptors all come from a human donor in a cohort sampled during active COVID-19.

The gene calls are TRBV28 and TRBJ1-1; D unresolved. V gave up 5 bases and J gave up 7 bases, with 11 bases separating them. The CDR3 runs 12 residues. CDR1 is MDHEN, CDR2 SYDVKM, per germline. CDR3 loop: CASSQEDGEAFF. Here the CDR3 DNA reads TGTGCCAGCAGTCAGGAGGACGGTGAAGCTTTCTTT.

The chain has TRBV19 and TRBJ1-2, with D possibly being TRBD1 (5 bases). CDR1 LNHDA and CDR2 SQIVND come from the germline V gene (reference sequence). The CDR3 covers 14 residues. V lost 5 bases and J lost 2, with 12 bases in between. Here the CDR3 reads CASSLAGPNYGYTF. The CDR3 coding sequence is TGTGCCAGTAGTCTCGCGGGACCCAACTATGGCTACACCTTC.

The V gene is TRBV28, the J gene TRBJ2-5, with D maybe TRBD2 (6 bases). Trimming removed 1 base at V and 6 bases at J, with 15 bases between. Germline CDR1 and CDR2: MDHEN and SYDVKM. This CDR3 comprises 15 residues. As DNA, the CDR3 is TGTGCCAGCAGTTTATCCCCGGGAGTTCAGAAGACCCAGTACTTC. As protein: CASSLSPGVQKTQYF.

The CDR3 DNA is TGTGCCAGCTCACCGGGACAGGGGATACTAGCTGGTGCGGGGAATGAGCAGTTCTTC. It specifies CASSPGQGILAGAGNEQFF. The genes are TRBV18 and TRBJ2-1, with 10 bases aligning to TRBD1. Germline V gene sequence: CDR1 KGHSH, CDR2 LQKENI. This CDR3 comprises 19 residues. The V gene end was trimmed by 3 bases and the J gene end by 7 bases; junction bases not matched to a gene: 18.

V and J are TRBV13 and TRBJ2-7, with D possibly matching TRBD1 (6 bases). The CDR3 totals 14 residues. Trimming pared 3 bases from V and 6 bases from J, leaving 15 bases between. Germline V CDR1 and CDR2: PRHDT, FYEKMQ (reference sequence). DNA for the CDR3: TGTGCCAGCAGCTTCCGGACCGGGACATCCGAGCAGTACTTC. As protein: CASSFRTGTSEQYF. Full variable domain (remainder filled in from reference TRBV13 and TRBJ2-7): AAGVIQSPRHLIKEKRETATLKCYPIPRHDTVYWYQQGPGQDPQFLISFYEKMQSDKGSIPDRFSAQQFSDYHSELNMSSLELGDSALYFCASSFRTGTSEQYFGPGTRLTVT.

V is TRBV15 and J is TRBJ2-5; TRBD1 matches 8 bases. V shed 3 bases, J shed 5 bases, and the junction held 5 bases outside the gene matches. The CDR3 has 14 amino acids. Germline assignment: CDR1 LNHNV and CDR2 YYDKDF (reference sequence). The CDR3 sequence: CATSRDRAGETQYF. The CDR3 DNA sequence: TGTGCCACCAGCAGGGACAGGGCCGGGGAGACCCAGTACTTC. Drawing the rest from reference TRBV15 and TRBJ2-5, the complete variable domain is DAMVIQNPRYQVTQFGKPVTLSCSQTLNHNVMYWYQQKSSQAPKLLFHYYDKDFNNEADTPDNFQSRRPNTSFCFLDIRSPGLGDTAMYLCATSRDRAGETQYFGPGTRLLVL.

This clone was found once. The chain has TRBV6-5 and TRBJ1-1; TRBD1 matches 7 bases. The CDR3 is 13 amino acids. Germline CDR1 MNHEY, CDR2 SVGAGI. V lost 3 bases to trimming and J lost 6 bases; unmatched junction nucleotides: 4. The CDR3 spells CASSYTGAPEAFF. The CDR3, as DNA: TGTGCCAGCAGTTATACAGGGGCGCCTGAAGCTTTCTTT.

The CDR3 protein is CASSLAFGGPDEQYF. Written as DNA, the CDR3 is TGCGCCAGCAGCTTGGCTTTTGGAGGGCCTGACGAGCAGTACTTC. The chain couples TRBV5-1 to TRBJ2-7; possibly TRBD2 for D (6 bases). This CDR3 is 15 amino acids long. Germline assignment: CDR1 SGHRS and CDR2 YFSETQ. Trimming stripped 0 bases from V and 5 bases from J, with 15 bases between. Together with reference TRBV5-1 and TRBJ2-7, the CDR3 gives the full variable domain: KAGVTQTPRYLIKTRGQQVTLSCSPISGHRSVSWYQQTPGQGLQFLFEYFSETQRNKGNFPGRFSGRQFSNSRSEMNVSTLELGDSALYLCASSLAFGGPDEQYFGPGTRLTVT.

The rearrangement uses TRBV18 and TRBJ1-1; 7 bases map to TRBD1. The CDR3 covers 11 residues. Germline CDR1 is KGHSH and CDR2 is LQKENI. Trimming cost V 1 base and J 11 bases; bases outside gene matches: 1. CDR3 protein: CASSPQGAAFF. Written as DNA, the CDR3 is TGTGCCAGCTCACCACAGGGGGCGGCTTTCTTT.

The CDR3 region is CASSEGTSNYGYTF. CDR3 sequence (DNA): TGTGCCAGCAGTGAAGGCACTTCTAACTATGGCTACACCTTC. V usage is TRBV6-1 and J usage is TRBJ1-2; D not resolved. This CDR3 is built from 14 residues. Looked up from germline, CDR1 is MNHNS and CDR2 is SASEGT. Trimming stripped 1 base from V and 0 bases from J, with 6 bases between.

The chain employs TRBV6-5 and TRBJ2-3; D is undetermined. Deletions cut 5 bases from V and 1 base from J, with 7 bases between. The CDR3 spans 13 residues. The germline gives CDR1 MNHEY, CDR2 SVGAGI. The CDR3 is CASSLKRTDTQYF. The CDR3 bases are TGTGCCAGCAGTCTGAAGCGCACAGATACGCAGTATTTT.

This sequence joins TRBV28 and TRBJ2-3; 9 bases are shared with TRBD2. The germline CDR1 and CDR2 sequences are MDHEN and SYDVKM. CDR3 length equals 14 residues. Trimming at V came to 5 bases and at J to 1 base, leaving 1 base not matched to a gene. This CDR3 reads CASSPSGGTDTQYF. CDR3 DNA sequence: TGTGCCAGCAGTCCTAGCGGGGGCACAGATACGCAGTATTTT.

The genes are TRBV3-1 (or the pseudogene TRBV3-2) and TRBJ1-6; D not certain. The length of the CDR3 is 14 residues. The V gene lost 1 base and the J gene lost 10 bases, with 11 bases spanning the gap. Germline loops: CDR1 LGHDT, CDR2 YNNKEL (reference sequence). DNA for the CDR3: TGTGCCAGCAGCCAAGGCAATACAGCATCACCCCTCCACTTT. It encodes CASSQGNTASPLHF.

This chain links TRBV5-8 with TRBJ2-1, with D tentatively TRBD2 (7 bases). Trimming pared 4 bases from V and 2 bases from J, leaving 16 bases between. The CDR3 extends over 16 amino acids. The germline gives CDR1 SGHTS, CDR2 YDEGEE. The DNA of the CDR3 is TGTGCCAGCAGCCCTTGGGGGCTAGCGGCCTACAATGAGCAGTTCTTC. The encoded protein is CASSPWGLAAYNEQFF.

V gene TRBV6-5 combines with J gene TRBJ2-1; 9 positions agree with TRBD2. J gave up 9 bases and V 10 bases, and 13 bases lay outside the gene matches. Germline CDR1 and CDR2: MNHEY and SVGAGI. This CDR3 is built from 14 residues. The CDR3: CATIDSGRGSEQFF. DNA of the CDR3: TGTGCCACCATCGATAGCGGGAGAGGTAGTGAGCAGTTCTTC.

The V and J genes are TRBV7-2 and TRBJ1-4; TRBD1 might be the D (5 bases). V was trimmed by 3 bases and J by 7 bases, leaving 12 bases between them. CDR1 and CDR2 from the germline V gene are SGHTA and FQGNSA. The length of the CDR3 is 14 residues. CDR3 nucleotides: TGTGCCAGCAGCTTGGGGGGGAAGGGTGAAAAACTGTTTTTT. Translating gives CASSLGGKGEKLFF.

DNA of the CDR3: TGTGCCAGCAGCGCAGGGGTCGGGGCCAACGTCCTGACTTTC. Protein product: CASSAGVGANVLTF. V gene TRBV11-2 combines with J gene TRBJ2-6; D is perhaps TRBD1 (6 bases). This CDR3 comprises 14 residues. CDR1 and CDR2 from the germline V gene are SGHAT and FQNNGV. Trimming took 5 bases from V and 4 from J, leaving 9 bases between them.